The 10 T cell receptor beta chains presented below share a single source sample, sequenced in a study of CXCR3-negative and CXCR3-positive naive CD8 T cells. The authors made the TRB cDNA libraries by 5' RACE using UMI labels. TCRdb reprocessed the 5' RACE reads; each CDR3 protein has one entry and no DNA is given. The table lists about 6,700 distinct CDR3 sequences. Sequenced input: naive CXCR3- CD8+ T cells from blood. Subset reported: CD45RO-CCR7+CD27+CD95- naive CD8+ T cells lacking CXCR3 (TNR3-). The receptors come from a human donor in good health. Some clones in this sample may be carry-over from other donors' samples.

This chain connects TRBV5-1 to TRBJ2-5; TCRdb's D call of TRBD1 is untestable without DNA. This CDR3 contains 14 residues. Per germline, CDR1 SGHRS and CDR2 YFSETQ. The CDR3 loop reads CASSLVPGGETQYF.

This clonotype is classed as medium-sized by frequency. J is TRBJ2-1 and V is TRBV29-1; with no DNA, the TCRdb D assignment of TRBD1 cannot be verified. Germline CDR1 SQVTM, CDR2 ANQGSEA. The CDR3 extends over 11 amino acids. The CDR3 here is CSVERGNEQFF.

The V gene is TRBV5-1, the J gene TRBJ1-1. The CDR3 runs to 13 residues. CDR1 SGHRS and CDR2 YFSETQ come from the germline V gene. The CDR3 here is CASSLVQGTEAFF. The variable domain in full, with the rest retrieved from reference TRBV5-1 and TRBJ1-1, is KAGVTQTPRYLIKTRGQQVTLSCSPISGHRSVSWYQQTPGQGLQFLFEYFSETQRNKGNFPGRFSGRQFSNSRSEMNVSTLELGDSALYLCASSLVQGTEAFFGQGTRLTVV.

This clonotype is deemed medium-sized (0.01 to 0.1%) by its frequency. The chain couples TRBV29-1 to TRBJ2-1; no DNA is available, so the TRBD1 call from TCRdb remains unchecked. The CDR3 runs 14 residues. CDR1 is SQVTM and CDR2 is ANQGSEA in the germline V gene. The CDR3 region is CSVGGQGSYNEQFF.

The chain links TRBV14 to TRBJ2-1; without DNA, the TCRdb call of TRBD2 cannot be checked. Germline V lookup: CDR1 SGHDN, CDR2 FVKESK. The CDR3 is made up of 14 amino acids. This chain's CDR3 is CASSQVPGSDEQFF. Full variable domain (rest looked up from reference TRBV14 and TRBJ2-1): EAGVTQFPSHSVIEKGQTVTLRCDPISGHDNLYWYRRVMGKEIKFLLHFVKESKQDESGMPNNRFLAERTGGTYSTLKVQPAELEDSGVYFCASSQVPGSDEQFFGPGTRLTVL.

This clonotype counts as medium-sized (0.01 to 0.1%) by frequency. The chain has TRBV29-1 and TRBJ2-7. Per germline, CDR1 SQVTM and CDR2 ANQGSEA. The CDR3 loop spans 11 amino acids. CDR3 loop: CSVNKNYEQYF.

According to its frequency, this clonotype is medium-sized. The V call is TRBV7-9, the J call TRBJ2-5; the D call of TRBD2 rests on TCRdb alone, since no DNA is present to check it. There are 13 residues in the CDR3. CDR1 and CDR2 from the germline V gene are SEHNR and FQNEAQ (reference sequence). The CDR3 loop is CASSRGLQETQYF.

This clonotype counts as medium-sized by frequency. This chain links TRBV4-1 with TRBJ2-2; TCRdb lists TRBD1, though no DNA is available to test this call. Germline CDR1 reads MGHRA; CDR2 reads YSYEKL. The CDR3 loop spans 15 amino acids. The CDR3 here is CASSPGPSNTGELFF.

The chain combines TRBV9 with TRBJ1-4. This CDR3 region has 13 residues. CDR1 and CDR2 (germline): SGDLS, YYNGEE. The CDR3 here is CASSPTANEKLFF. The entire variable domain, with the rest obtained from reference TRBV9 and TRBJ1-4, is as follows: DSGVTQTPKHLITATGQRVTLRCSPRSGDLSVYWYQQSLDQGLQFLIQYYNGEERAKGNILERFSAQQFPDLHSELNLSSLELGDSALYFCASSPTANEKLFFGSGTQLSVL.

Judged by frequency, this clonotype is medium-sized. The chain employs TRBV7-9 and TRBJ2-7; TCRdb proposes TRBD2, but this gene call is untestable without DNA. Per germline, CDR1 SEHNR and CDR2 FQNEAQ (reference sequence). The CDR3 is made up of 14 amino acids. CDR3 in amino acids: CASSFPKGRYEQYF.